A single sample gave rise to the 21 T cell receptor beta chains below, sequenced in a study of cytomegalovirus exposure and HLA in healthy donors (TCRdb year 2017). Receptor amplification or capture employed the immunoSEQ multiplex PCR assay. For the multiplex PCR, a mixture combining 60 forward primers for TCR Vbeta segments and 13 reverse primers for TCR Jbeta segments was used. The source is immuneACCESS, and TCRdb retained only in-frame sequences with V and J called. Part of the clones is not carried over; for the studies checked, unresolved V genes explain less than half of this, and the remainder is unexplained. This sample comprises 60,000 to 75,000 clones, 74% of them detected only once. Roughly 10% of the sample is held by the ten biggest clonotypes. Specimen: PBMCs. Source of these receptors: a woman aged 55 to 70 in good health and CMV-seropositive.

The genes are TRBV5-1 and TRBJ1-4; the match to TRBD1 covers 7 bases. The germline CDR1 and CDR2 sequences are SGHRS and YFSETQ. V lost 4 bases and J lost 2; bases outside the gene matches: 8. The CDR3 sequence is 16 residues long. In nucleotides, the CDR3 is TGCGCCAGCAGCCGTATTCCGGGACAGACTAATGAAAAACTGTTTTTT. Encoded protein: CASSRIPGQTNEKLFF.

The chain is built from TRBV19 and TRBJ2-7; perhaps TRBD1 as D (5 bases). CDR3 length: 12 residues. V was cut by 6 bases and J by 2 bases, with 8 bases left in between. Germline CDR1 LNHDA, CDR2 SQIVND (reference sequence). The CDR3 spells CASRDSPYEQYF. The CDR3 DNA is TGTGCCAGTAGAGACAGCCCCTACGAGCAGTACTTC.

The chain couples TRBV13 to TRBJ1-3; D call uncertain. The CDR3 sequence is 16 residues long. Germline CDR1 and CDR2: PRHDT and FYEKMQ (reference sequence). V dropped 4 bases and J dropped 0 bases, with 13 bases sitting between them. The CDR3 DNA reads as TGTGCCAGCAGCTCTGCGGGGTTTCGCTCTGGAAACACCATATATTTT. Protein sequence: CASSSAGFRSGNTIYF. The whole variable domain, remainder taken from reference TRBV13 and TRBJ1-3, is AAGVIQSPRHLIKEKRETATLKCYPIPRHDTVYWYQQGPGQDPQFLISFYEKMQSDKGSIPDRFSAQQFSDYHSELNMSSLELGDSALYFCASSSAGFRSGNTIYFGEGSWLTVV.

As regards this clone: Within the sample, other DNA sequences also encode this same CDR3. This chain connects TRBV19 to TRBJ2-7; D call uncertain. The CDR3 is 11 amino acids. Trimming removed 6 bases at V and 3 bases at J, with 6 bases between. Germline loops: CDR1 LNHDA, CDR2 SQIVND (reference sequence). This chain's CDR3 is CASSSVYEQYF. The CDR3 DNA sequence: TGTGCCAGTAGCTCGGTCTACGAGCAGTACTTC.

The chain has TRBV10-3 and TRBJ2-1, with 13 bases matching TRBD2. In germline, CDR1 is ENHRY, CDR2 SYGVKD. The V segment lost 10 bases and the J segment 0 bases; nucleotides outside the gene matches: 9. The CDR3 has 17 residues. The DNA of the CDR3 is TGTGCCACCGCACCGGGACTAGCGGGGAGCTCCTACAATGAGCAGTTCTTC. It codes for CATAPGLAGSSYNEQFF.

Concerning this clone itself: A junction end diverges from the germline sequence, so it may reflect a read error. The identical CDR3 is also encoded by other nucleotide sequences in the sample. The gene calls are TRBV19 and TRBJ2-7; 8 bases fit TRBD1. The CDR3 extends over 14 amino acids. Per germline, CDR1 LNHDA and CDR2 SQIVND (reference sequence). The CDR3 region has the DNA TGTGCCAGTACTCCCGGGACAGGATCCTACGAGCAGTATTTC. Amino acids: CASTPGTGSYEQYF.

A few counts support this clone. The rearrangement uses TRBV5-6 and TRBJ1-2; maybe TRBD1 (5 bases). V lost 0 bases to trimming and J lost 2 bases, with 14 bases between them. The CDR3 spans 16 residues. Per germline, CDR1 SGHDT and CDR2 YYEEEE. This CDR3 reads CASSLDPGLGNYGYTF. For the CDR3, the DNA is TGTGCCAGCAGCTTGGACCCAGGGTTGGGGAACTATGGCTACACCTTC. Full variable domain (outside the CDR3, taken from reference TRBV5-6 and TRBJ1-2): DAGVTQSPTHLIKTRGQQVTLRCSPKSGHDTVSWYQQALGQGPQFIFQYYEEEERQRGNFPDRFSGHQFPNYSSELNVNALLLGDSALYLCASSLDPGLGNYGYTFGSGTRLTVV.

The chain couples TRBV6-1 to TRBJ1-6, with D maybe TRBD1 (5 bases). Trimming pared 1 base from V and 7 bases from J, leaving 14 bases between. The CDR3 is made up of 16 amino acids. Germline assignment: CDR1 MNHNS and CDR2 SASEGT. CDR3 sequence: CASSEEVVGGNSPLHF. As DNA, the CDR3 is TGTGCCAGCAGTGAAGAAGTTGTGGGGGGAAATTCACCCCTCCACTTT.

The J gene is TRBJ1-1, the V gene TRBV2; 7 nucleotides match TRBD1. The V gene's germline CDR1 is SNHLY and CDR2 FYNNEI. The ends lost 6 bases at V and 5 bases at J; junction bases unmatched: 9. The CDR3 extends over 14 amino acids. CDR3 nucleotides: TGTGCCAGCAGCGACAGGGTGGTTAGGACTGAAGCTTTCTTT. Its protein is CASSDRVVRTEAFF.

Of note for this clone: The junction differs from germline at one of its ends, possibly a read error. The chain recombines TRBV4-2 with TRBJ1-6; D might be TRBD1 (5 bases). The CDR3 loop spans 16 amino acids. Germline V lookup: CDR1 LGHNA, CDR2 YNFKEQ. The CDR3 sequence is CVSSQDLAQGISPLHF. CDR3 bases: TGTGTCAGCAGCCAAGATTTGGCCCAGGGAATTTCACCCCTCCACTTT.

This clone came up once. The genes are TRBV27 and TRBJ1-4; 8 bases are shared with TRBD1. V lost 2 bases to trimming and J lost 7 bases; unmatched junction nucleotides: 3. The germline V gene encodes CDR1 MNHEY and CDR2 SMNVEV (reference sequence). CDR3 length: 14 residues. In nucleotides, the CDR3 is TGTGCCAGCAGTTTAGGCAGGGGGCTTGAAAAACTGTTTTTT. Amino acids: CASSLGRGLEKLFF.

The chain is built from TRBV15 and TRBJ1-1, with 7 bases identical to TRBD1. This CDR3 comprises 14 residues. Unmatched junction bases numbered 4, after V lost 4 bases and J lost 2 bases. Per germline, CDR1 LNHNV and CDR2 YYDKDF (reference sequence). The CDR3 here is CATSKWTGNTEAFF. The CDR3 nucleotides are TGTGCCACCAGCAAATGGACAGGCAACACTGAAGCTTTCTTT.

The V and J genes are TRBV28 and TRBJ2-2; 10 positions agree with TRBD1. The CDR3 runs 17 residues. Trimming removed 7 bases from V and 2 bases from J; junction bases left unmatched: 10. Germline assignment: CDR1 MDHEN and CDR2 SYDVKM. The CDR3 bases are TGTGCCAGCATGCCACGGGACAGGGGTTTTAACACCGGGGAGCTGTTTTTT. It yields the protein CASMPRDRGFNTGELFF.

The CDR3 spells CASSPGTSGGETQYF. DNA of the CDR3: TGTGCCAGCAGTCCTGGGACTAGCGGGGGCGAGACCCAGTACTTC. The gene calls are TRBV2 and TRBJ2-5, with 14 nucleotides matching TRBD2. Losses at the gene ends were 5 bases for V and 5 bases for J; bases not matched to a gene: 4. Germline CDR1 and CDR2: SNHLY and FYNNEI. The CDR3 runs 15 residues.

The chain carries TRBV7-3 and TRBJ1-5; no clear D. Trimming pared 5 bases from V and 0 bases from J, leaving 5 bases between. Germline loops: CDR1 SGHTA, CDR2 FQGTGA. This CDR3 has 13 amino acids. The CDR3 spells CASSGGSNQPQHF. The CDR3 nucleotides are TGTGCCAGCAGCGGAGGTAGCAATCAGCCCCAGCATTTT.

This chain joins TRBV19 and TRBJ2-7, with 8 positions matching TRBD2. With V trimmed by 3 bases and J by 0 bases, 1 base remained unmatched. The CDR3 is made up of 14 amino acids. In germline, CDR1 is LNHDA, CDR2 SQIVND (reference sequence). CDR3 DNA: TGTGCCAGTAGTATCACTAGCGGCTCCTACGAGCAGTACTTC. Its protein is CASSITSGSYEQYF.

The J gene is TRBJ2-1, the V gene TRBV19; 10 positions agree with TRBD2. The V and J ends lost 3 bases and 6 bases, in that order; junction bases with no gene match: 5. Germline assignment: CDR1 LNHDA and CDR2 SQIVND (reference sequence). This CDR3 spans 15 amino acids. CDR3 in DNA: TGTGCCAGTAGTATGAGTAGCGGGGGGTTCAATGAGCAGTTCTTC. This translates into CASSMSSGGFNEQFF.

V gene TRBV6-1 combines with J gene TRBJ1-1; D perhaps matches TRBD1 (6 bases). The germline gives CDR1 MNHNS, CDR2 SASEGT. The length of the CDR3 is 14 residues. The ends were cut back, 1 base at V and 0 bases at J, with 6 bases in the middle. The CDR3 is CASSEGQVNTEAFF. CDR3 bases: TGTGCCAGCAGTGAAGGACAGGTGAACACTGAAGCTTTCTTT.

The chain recombines TRBV15 with TRBJ2-3; tentatively, D is TRBD2 (6 bases). The length of the CDR3 is 12 residues. Germline values: CDR1 LNHNV, CDR2 YYDKDF (reference sequence). Trimming removed 0 bases at V and 9 bases at J, with 7 bases between. CDR3 in amino acids: CATSREGGTQYF. CDR3 coding DNA: TGTGCCACCAGCAGAGAAGGAGGGACGCAGTATTTT.

The chain combines TRBV9 with TRBJ1-3; no reliable D call. Germline V gene data show CDR1 as SGDLS and CDR2 as YYNGEE. Trimming pared 0 bases from V and 0 bases from J, leaving 7 bases between. The CDR3 has 15 amino acids. CDR3 nucleotides: TGTGCCAGCAGCGTAGGAACGGTCTCTGGAAACACCATATATTTT. Protein product: CASSVGTVSGNTIYF.

The CDR3 is CASSPPSRGSYNEQFF. The CDR3 region has the DNA TGTGCCAGCTCACCACCTTCCAGGGGTTCCTACAATGAGCAGTTCTTC. The V gene is TRBV18, the J gene TRBJ2-1; D is perhaps TRBD1 (6 bases). Germline assignment: CDR1 KGHSH and CDR2 LQKENI. The CDR3 has 16 residues. The ends were cut back, 0 bases at V and 1 base at J, with 10 bases in the middle.